The rows below give T cell receptor beta chains drawn from one sample of a study of cytomegalovirus exposure and HLA in healthy donors. Sequencing used immunoSEQ multiplex PCR; TCRdb keeps in-frame clones, though not all of them. This table holds more than 150,000 clones, roughly 80% found once. The material sequenced was PBMCs. These receptors all stem from a woman aged 18 to 35 in good health and CMV-seropositive. CDR3s include the opening cysteine and the closing phenylalanine or tryptophan. D genes are given only for firm matches. Clone size appears in some rows only: once, few, many, or a class for an expanded clone.

once | TRBJ2-7 | TRBV5-3 | - | CARSNTGTFSYEQYF | TGTGCCAGAAGCAACACCGGGACATTTTCCTACGAGCAGTACTTC
few | TRBJ2-1 | TRBV6-5 | TRBD2 | CASSYSTSGSNEQFF | TGTGCCAGCAGTTACTCGACTAGCGGCTCCAATGAGCAGTTCTTC
- | TRBJ1-4 | TRBV28 | - | CASSWAGRQSNEKLFF | TGTGCCAGCAGTTGGGCGGGTCGGCAATCTAATGAAAAACTGTTTTTT
- | TRBJ2-1 | TRBV9 | TRBD2 | CASSLLAGGLLEQFF | TGTGCCAGCAGCTTATTAGCGGGGGGCCTCCTTGAGCAGTTCTTC
few | TRBJ1-6 | TRBV2 | TRBD1 | CASNQGVDSPLHF | TGTGCCAGCAACCAGGGGGTCGATTCACCCCTCCACTTT
- | TRBJ2-3 | TRBV7-3 | - | CASSLVGGTDTQYF | TGTGCCAGCAGCTTGGTAGGGGGAACAGATACGCAGTATTTT
once | TRBJ2-3 | TRBV13 | TRBD2 | CASSLDSRRLAGGRVDTQYF | TGTGCCAGCAGCTTAGATTCTCGGCGGCTAGCGGGGGGGCGTGTAGATACGCAGTATTTT
- | TRBJ2-7 | TRBV5-1 | TRBD2 | CASSAGTSGGAYEQYF | TGCGCCAGCAGCGCCGGGACTAGCGGGGGGGCCTACGAGCAGTACTTC
- | TRBJ2-7 | TRBV6-5 | - | CASSLGGGGTYEQYF | TGTGCCAGCAGTTTGGGAGGGGGGGGCACCTACGAGCAGTACTTC
- | TRBJ2-7 | TRBV7-6 | - | CASSSPNGEQYF | TGTGCCAGCAGCTCCCCAAACGGCGAGCAGTACTTC
once | TRBJ1-1 | TRBV29-1 | - | CSVPLRSNTEAFF | TGCAGCGTTCCCCTCAGATCGAACACTGAAGCTTTCTTT
once | TRBJ2-1 | TRBV7-9 | TRBD2 | CASSTYPGTSGGGNEQFF | TGTGCCAGCAGCACCTACCCCGGGACTAGCGGGGGAGGTAATGAGCAGTTCTTC
- | TRBJ2-5 | TRBV7-6 | - | CASSSGETQYF | TGTGCCAGCAGCTCCGGGGAGACCCAGTACTTC
once | TRBJ1-2 | TRBV2 | TRBD1 | CASSEARGGAGYTF | TGTGCCAGCAGTGAAGCGAGAGGGGGCGCCGGCTACACCTTC
once | TRBJ1-6 | TRBV9 | - | CASSVGAGGDSPLHF | TGTGCCAGCAGCGTAGGCGCCGGGGGGGATTCACCCCTCCACTTT
- | TRBJ1-4 | TRBV14 | - | CASSQGWGGGTNEKLFF | TGTGCCAGCAGCCAAGGCTGGGGAGGTGGAACTAATGAAAAACTGTTTTTT
- | TRBJ2-5 | TRBV5-1 | - | CASSLAPRRETQYF | TGCGCCAGCAGCTTGGCCCCGCGGCGGGAGACCCAGTACTTC
- | TRBJ2-1 | TRBV7-2 | - | CASSFGLSKYNEQFF | TGTGCCAGCAGCTTCGGACTGTCAAAGTACAATGAGCAGTTCTTC
many | TRBJ2-7 | TRBV27 | TRBD1 | CASKPDRGTYEQYF | TGTGCCAGCAAACCGGACAGGGGCACCTACGAGCAGTACTTC
- | TRBJ2-4 | TRBV9 | TRBD1 | CASSVEGADIQYF | TGTGCCAGCAGCGTAGAGGGGGCGGACATTCAGTACTTC
few | TRBJ2-1 | TRBV6-1 | - | CASSEGGHEQFF | TGTGCCAGCAGTGAAGGGGGGCATGAGCAGTTCTTC
- | TRBJ2-2 | TRBV2 | - | CASFTGIAGELFF | TGTGCCAGCTTCACAGGAATCGCCGGGGAGCTGTTTTTT
- | TRBJ2-7 | TRBV6-5 | TRBD1 | CASSFTGGSAVEQYF | TGTGCCAGCAGTTTTACAGGGGGCAGCGCGGTGGAGCAGTACTTC
once | TRBJ2-7 | TRBV4-1 | TRBD2 | CASSQHVDPGGEQYF | TGCGCCAGCAGCCAACACGTTGACCCGGGGGGGGAGCAGTACTTC
- | TRBJ2-7 | TRBV7-9 | TRBD2 | CASSAAGEVVLRGEQYF | TGTGCCAGCAGCGCCGCGGGGGAGGTGGTCCTTAGGGGCGAGCAGTACTTC
- | TRBJ1-6 | TRBV9 | - | CASSGTGGAYNSPLHF | TGTGCCAGCAGCGGGACTGGGGGCGCCTATAATTCACCCCTCCACTTT
- | TRBJ1-1 | TRBV15 | TRBD1 | CATSPHRGLGTEAFF | TGTGCCACCAGCCCCCACAGGGGGTTGGGCACTGAAGCTTTCTTT
- | TRBJ2-6 | TRBV10-3 | TRBD1 | CAISGGGQGTSGANVLTF | TGTGCCATCAGTGGTGGAGGACAGGGGACGTCTGGGGCCAACGTCCTGACTTTC
once | TRBJ2-1 | TRBV6-6 | TRBD2 | CASSYGTSGGNEQFF | TGTGCCAGCAGTTACGGGACTAGCGGGGGTAATGAGCAGTTCTTC
- | TRBJ1-2 | TRBV5-6 | - | CASSYDRLEGYTF | TGTGCCAGCAGCTATGACAGGTTGGAGGGCTACACCTTC
- | TRBJ1-2 | TRBV4-1 | TRBD1 | CASSQSGGTEYGYTF | TGCGCCAGCAGCCAAAGTGGGGGGACAGAGTATGGCTACACCTTC
few | TRBJ1-1 | TRBV19 | - | CASSIPQGSLDTEAFF | TGTGCCAGTAGTATCCCACAGGGAAGTTTGGATACTGAAGCTTTCTTT
few | TRBJ1-2 | TRBV7-9 | TRBD1 | CASSSDRSASGYTF | TGTGCCAGCAGCTCGGACAGGTCCGCTAGTGGCTACACCTTC
- | TRBJ1-2 | TRBV6-4 | - | CASSVGQNYGYTF | TGTGCCAGCAGTGTAGGACAGAACTATGGCTACACCTTC
few | TRBJ1-3 | TRBV5-8 | - | CASSFRGEAGNTIYF | TGTGCCAGCAGCTTCCGGGGTGAAGCTGGAAACACCATATATTTT
- | TRBJ2-7 | TRBV7-2 | TRBD2 | CASSKRVGGGRSSYEQYF | TGTGCCAGCAGCAAGCGGGTCGGCGGGGGGCGGAGCTCCTACGAGCAGTACTTC
few | TRBJ1-2 | TRBV18 | TRBD1 | CASSPGQGLYYGYTF | TGTGCCAGCTCACCGGGACAGGGGTTGTACTATGGCTACACCTTC
- | TRBJ1-2 | TRBV20-1 | - | CSATDGYTF | TGCAGTGCCACAGATGGCTACACCTTC
- | TRBJ2-3 | TRBV5-4 | TRBD2 | CASSSFHSGGSDTQYF | TGTGCCAGCAGCTCATTTCATAGCGGGGGCTCAGATACGCAGTATTTT
- | TRBJ2-7 | TRBV6-1 | TRBD2 | CASSEKSGGNYEQYF | TGTGCCAGCAGTGAAAAAAGCGGGGGGAACTACGAGCAGTACTTC
- | TRBJ2-2 | TRBV7-9 | TRBD1 | CASSLSRTGANTGELFF | TGTGCCAGCAGCTTAAGCAGGACAGGGGCGAACACCGGGGAGCTGTTTTTT
- | TRBJ2-7 | TRBV18 | TRBD1 | CASSPDLRGPLYEQYF | TGTGCCAGCTCACCCGATTTGAGGGGGCCGTTGTACGAGCAGTACTTC
- | TRBJ2-7 | TRBV15 | - | CATSRDRYEQYF | TGTGCCACCAGCAGGGACAGATACGAGCAGTACTTC
- | TRBJ2-7 | TRBV27 | TRBD1 | CASSRGQDRREQYF | TGTGCCAGCAGTAGGGGACAGGACCGTCGCGAGCAGTACTTC
- | TRBJ1-2 | TRBV5-1 | TRBD1 | CASSLLGTGTANNYGYTF | TGCGCCAGCAGCTTGCTGGGAACCGGGACAGCCAATAACTATGGCTACACCTTC
- | TRBJ2-3 | TRBV7-6 | - | CASSLFRSANTDTQYF | TGTGCCAGCAGCTTATTTCGGTCCGCGAACACAGATACGCAGTATTTT
- | TRBJ2-2 | TRBV10-3 | TRBD2 | CAISESLGAGLSTGELFF | TGTGCCATCAGTGAGTCGTTGGGAGCGGGACTTTCCACCGGGGAGCTGTTTTTT
- | TRBJ1-2 | TRBV18 | - | CASSSTGGYTF | TGTGCCAGCTCGTCGACGGGGGGCTACACCTTC
once | TRBJ2-1 | TRBV6-5 | TRBD2 | CASRLAGGEQFF | TGTGCCAGCAGACTAGCGGGGGGGGAGCAGTTCTTC
- | TRBJ1-3 | TRBV9 | - | CASSVDPVSGNTIYF | TGTGCCAGCAGCGTAGACCCAGTCTCTGGAAACACCATATATTTT
- | TRBJ2-3 | TRBV18 | - | CASALERSDTQYF | TGTGCCAGCGCCCTGGAGCGGTCAGATACGCAGTATTTT